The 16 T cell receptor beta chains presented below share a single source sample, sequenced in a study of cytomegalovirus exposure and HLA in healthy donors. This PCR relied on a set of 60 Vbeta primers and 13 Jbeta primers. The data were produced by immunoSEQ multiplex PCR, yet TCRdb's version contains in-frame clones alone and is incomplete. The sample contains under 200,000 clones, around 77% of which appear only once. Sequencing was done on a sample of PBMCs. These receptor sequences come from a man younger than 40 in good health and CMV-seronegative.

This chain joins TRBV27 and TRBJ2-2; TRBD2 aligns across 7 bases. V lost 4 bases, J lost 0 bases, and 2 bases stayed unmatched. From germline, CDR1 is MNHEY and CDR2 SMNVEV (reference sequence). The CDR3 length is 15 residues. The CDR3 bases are TGTGCCAGCAGTTCTAGCGGAACGAACACCGGGGAGCTGTTTTTT. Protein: CASSSSGTNTGELFF.

CDR3 region: CASSPTGGDYGYTF. The DNA for the CDR3 is TGTGCCAGCAGCCCCACAGGGGGTGACTATGGCTACACCTTC. This rearrangement joins TRBV7-9 to TRBJ1-2, with 8 nucleotides matching TRBD1. Looked up from germline, CDR1 is SEHNR and CDR2 is FQNEAQ (reference sequence). The length of the CDR3 is 14 residues. The ends lost 5 bases at V and 3 bases at J; junction bases unmatched: 5.

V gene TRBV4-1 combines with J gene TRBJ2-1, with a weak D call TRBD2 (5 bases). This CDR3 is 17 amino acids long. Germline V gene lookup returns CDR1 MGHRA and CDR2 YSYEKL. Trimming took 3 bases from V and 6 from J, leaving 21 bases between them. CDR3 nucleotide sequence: TGCGCCAGCAGCCAGAACCTCGCAGGACTCCCGGGCAATGAGCAGTTCTTC. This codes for CASSQNLAGLPGNEQFF.

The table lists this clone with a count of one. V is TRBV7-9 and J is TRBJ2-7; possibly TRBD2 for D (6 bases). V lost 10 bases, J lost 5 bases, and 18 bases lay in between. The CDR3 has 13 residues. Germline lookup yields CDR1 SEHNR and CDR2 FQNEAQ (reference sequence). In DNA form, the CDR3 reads TGTGCCAACTGTTCGGGGGAGAGGGACGAGCAGTACTTC. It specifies CANCSGERDEQYF.

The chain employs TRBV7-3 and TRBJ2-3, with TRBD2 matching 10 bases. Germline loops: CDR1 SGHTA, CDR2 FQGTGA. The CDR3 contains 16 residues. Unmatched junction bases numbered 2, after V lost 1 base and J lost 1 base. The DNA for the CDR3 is TGTGCCAGCAGCTTAAAAGGGACTAGCGGCACAGATACGCAGTATTTT. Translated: CASSLKGTSGTDTQYF.

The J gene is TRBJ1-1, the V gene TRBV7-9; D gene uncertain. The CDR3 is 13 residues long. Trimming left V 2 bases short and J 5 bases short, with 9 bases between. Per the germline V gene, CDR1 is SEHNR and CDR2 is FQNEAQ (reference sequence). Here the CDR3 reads CASSLNSGTEAFF. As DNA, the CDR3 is TGTGCCAGCAGCTTAAATAGTGGTACTGAAGCTTTCTTT.

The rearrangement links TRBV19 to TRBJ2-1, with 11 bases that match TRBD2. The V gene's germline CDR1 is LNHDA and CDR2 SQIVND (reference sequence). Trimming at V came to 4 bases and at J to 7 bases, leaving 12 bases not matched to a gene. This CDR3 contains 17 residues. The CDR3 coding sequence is TGTGCCAGTAGTACCGTGACCGGGACTAGCGGTGGAAATGAGCAGTTCTTC. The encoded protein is CASSTVTGTSGGNEQFF. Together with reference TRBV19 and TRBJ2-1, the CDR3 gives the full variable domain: DGGITQSPKYLFRKEGQNVTLSCEQNLNHDAMYWYRQDPGQGLRLIYYSQIVNDFQKGDIAEGYSVSREKKESFPLTVTSAQKNPTAFYLCASSTVTGTSGGNEQFFGPGTRLTVL.

This CDR3 reads CASSAGLAGTSTDTQYF. CDR3 DNA sequence: TGTGCCAGCAGCGCGGGACTAGCGGGAACTAGCACAGATACGCAGTATTTT. The chain links TRBV5-4 to TRBJ2-3; 13 bases are shared with TRBD2. V lost 4 bases, J lost 0 bases, and 5 bases stayed unmatched. The CDR3 covers 17 residues. Germline CDR1 SGHNT, CDR2 YYREEE (reference sequence).

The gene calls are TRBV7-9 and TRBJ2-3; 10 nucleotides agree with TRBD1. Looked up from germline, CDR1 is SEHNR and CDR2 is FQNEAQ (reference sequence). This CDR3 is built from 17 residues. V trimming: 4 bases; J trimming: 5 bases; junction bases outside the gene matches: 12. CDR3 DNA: TGTGCCAGCAGCTCCCCGGGACAGGGGCCATCCCAAGATACGCAGTATTTT. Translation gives CASSSPGQGPSQDTQYF.

CDR3: CASSPGTGLYNSPLHF. CDR3 nucleotides: TGTGCCAGCTCACCAGGGACAGGCCTCTATAATTCACCCCTCCACTTT. The chain joins TRBV18 to TRBJ1-6; 8 bases align to TRBD1. The CDR3 consists of 16 residues. J gave up 3 bases and V 2 bases, and 3 bases lay outside the gene matches. Per the germline V gene, CDR1 is KGHSH and CDR2 is LQKENI.

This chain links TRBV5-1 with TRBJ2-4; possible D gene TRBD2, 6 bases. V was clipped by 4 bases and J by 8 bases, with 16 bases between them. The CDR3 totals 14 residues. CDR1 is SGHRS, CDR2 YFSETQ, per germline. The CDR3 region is CASSQTVSGDIQYF. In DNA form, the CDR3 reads TGCGCCAGCAGCCAGACAGTTTCGGGGGACATTCAGTACTTC.

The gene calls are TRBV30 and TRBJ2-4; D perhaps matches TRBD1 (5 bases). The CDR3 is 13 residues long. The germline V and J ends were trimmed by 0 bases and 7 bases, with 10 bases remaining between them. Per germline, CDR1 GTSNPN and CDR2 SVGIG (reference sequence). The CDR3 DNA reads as TGTGCCTGGAGTGTATCGACAGTGAACATTCAGTACTTC. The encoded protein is CAWSVSTVNIQYF.

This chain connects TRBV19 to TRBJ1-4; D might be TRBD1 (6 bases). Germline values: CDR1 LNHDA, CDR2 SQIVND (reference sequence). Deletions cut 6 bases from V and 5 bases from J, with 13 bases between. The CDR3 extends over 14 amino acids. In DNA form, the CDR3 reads TGTGCCAGTAGCCAGGACAGAAGAAATGAAAAACTGTTTTTT. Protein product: CASSQDRRNEKLFF.

This CDR3 reads CASSFDAGLAGTYNEQFF. In nucleotides, the CDR3 is TGTGCCAGCAGTTTTGATGCGGGACTAGCGGGAACCTACAATGAGCAGTTCTTC. V and J are TRBV28 and TRBJ2-1; 13 nucleotides agree with TRBD2. The junction had 7 bases not matched to a gene; V was cut back by 3 bases and J by 2 bases. The CDR3 has 18 amino acids. Per germline, CDR1 MDHEN and CDR2 SYDVKM.

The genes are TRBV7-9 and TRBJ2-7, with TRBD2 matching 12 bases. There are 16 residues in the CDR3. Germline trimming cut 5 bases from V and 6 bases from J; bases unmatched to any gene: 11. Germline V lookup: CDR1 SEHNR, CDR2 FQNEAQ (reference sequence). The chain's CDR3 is CASSPPLAGGPLEQYF. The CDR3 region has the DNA TGTGCCAGCAGCCCCCCCCTAGCGGGAGGGCCTCTCGAGCAGTACTTC.

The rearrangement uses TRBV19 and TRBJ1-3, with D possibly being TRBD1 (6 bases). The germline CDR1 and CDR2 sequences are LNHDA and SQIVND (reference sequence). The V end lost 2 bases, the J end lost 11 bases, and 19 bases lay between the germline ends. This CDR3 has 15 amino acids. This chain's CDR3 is CASSISQQGLWPIYF. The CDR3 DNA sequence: TGTGCCAGTAGTATATCACAACAGGGTCTGTGGCCCATATATTTT.